This T cell receptor beta chain is from a study of post-analysis software for immune sequencing data (dated by TCRdb to between 2015 and 2017). Regarding the complete study: Disease courses on record covered relapsing-remitting, secondary progressive and progressive-relapsing multiple sclerosis, though some patients had no subtype annotation. The patient repertoires were set against approximately 10 previously published healthy control repertoires from donors whose ages ranged from roughly 6 to 26 years. A subset of samples was prepared in parallel using single-end sample barcoding, then pooled and co-amplified after Illumina adapter ligation.

TCR beta repertoires were profiled from peripheral blood of some 13 young patients with multiple sclerosis to demonstrate the VDJtools post-analysis software. Multiple sclerosis patients were children and adolescents aged roughly 6 to 17 years. The protocol used for the library was PCR. TCRdb shows the sequencer as Illumina HiSeq 2500. To reduce PCR and sequencing biases, unique molecular identifiers were incorporated into the TCR beta cDNA libraries. Every 1 to 10 million input T cells yielded roughly 500,000 cDNA molecules, meaning each molecule approximated one T cell. Patient libraries were prepared and sequenced with the same protocol used for the earlier healthy control dataset. Samples belonging to the same batch were prepared together, multiplexed and sequenced on a shared HiSeq lane. Concerning the study's data processing: MIGEC handled the raw barcoded reads, throwing out single-read molecular identifier groups before consensus assembly and CDR3 extraction. Clonotype tables were post-analysed with VDJtools, normalizing diversity by down-sampling all datasets to the smallest sample size. In repertoire overlap clustering, CDR3 amino acid sequences, but not nucleotide sequences, were matched to correct batch-related cross-sample contamination. TCRdb ran its own pipeline on the public reads, namely fastp trimming at Q25 and MiXCR clone calling, and kept in-frame beta chains. Rows with one shared CDR3 protein collapse into an entry with the most common genes and DNA. Here the V and J calls rest on TCRdb's processing, not on the authors' analysis. For this sample there are hundreds of thousands of distinct CDR3 sequences; 59% appear just once. The ten top clones hold 11% of the sample.

The table lists this clonotype with a few counts. Its specific antigen is unknown. No base-level quality is on record; no much larger clone is a single base apart. On the study overall, not on this receptor specifically: When samples were clustered directly using the F measure, samples prepared in the same batch co-clustered strongly, which prompted a batch-effect correction. Significantly higher frequencies in patients than in controls were found for about five TRBV segments, including TRBV5-6, TRBV5-1 and TRBV20-1. Multiple sclerosis patients had significantly lower normalized Chao1 diversity than controls, a result that suggests substantial peripheral T-cell clonal expansion. The multiple sclerosis patient group was slightly younger than the control group.

V is reduced by 7 bases and J by 3 bases, leaving a spacing of 15 bases between them. According to the germline V gene, CDR1 reads SGHRS and CDR2 reads YFSETQ. From its cysteine to its phenylalanine, the CDR3 spans 14 amino acids. Only CDR3 DNA remains: 42 bases, in frame from the first base. The chain employs TRBV5-1 and TRBJ2-3, with a weak D call of TRBD1 (5 bases match). This receptor was identified in a girl aged 2-10 years with multiple sclerosis. The sample comprised blood. The sequenced DNA is TGCGCCAGCGGGGCGGAGCACTTGACAGATACGCAGTATTTT. It translates to CASGAEHLTDTQYF.